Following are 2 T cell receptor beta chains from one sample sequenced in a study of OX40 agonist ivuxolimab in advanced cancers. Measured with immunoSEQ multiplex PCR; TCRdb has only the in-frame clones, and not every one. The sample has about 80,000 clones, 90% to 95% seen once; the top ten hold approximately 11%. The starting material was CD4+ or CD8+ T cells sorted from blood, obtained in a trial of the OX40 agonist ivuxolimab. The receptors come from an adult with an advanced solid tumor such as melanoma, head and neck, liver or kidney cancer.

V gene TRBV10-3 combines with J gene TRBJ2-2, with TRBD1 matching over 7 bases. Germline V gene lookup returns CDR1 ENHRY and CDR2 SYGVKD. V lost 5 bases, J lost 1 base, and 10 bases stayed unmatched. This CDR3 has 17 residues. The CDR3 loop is CAISSLNRGLNTGELFF. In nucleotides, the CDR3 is TGTGCCATCAGTAGCCTTAACAGGGGTCTGAACACCGGGGAGCTGTTTTTT.

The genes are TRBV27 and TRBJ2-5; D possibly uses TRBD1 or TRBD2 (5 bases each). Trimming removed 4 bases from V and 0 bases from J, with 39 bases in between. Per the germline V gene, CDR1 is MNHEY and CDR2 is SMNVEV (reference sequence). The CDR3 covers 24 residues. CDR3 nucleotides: TGTGCCAGCAGTTCCCCTCCGGGGCCAGGGTTAAATGGAGGTCGTCGAAGGTACCAAGAGACCCAGTACTTC. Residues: CASSSPPGPGLNGGRRRYQETQYF.